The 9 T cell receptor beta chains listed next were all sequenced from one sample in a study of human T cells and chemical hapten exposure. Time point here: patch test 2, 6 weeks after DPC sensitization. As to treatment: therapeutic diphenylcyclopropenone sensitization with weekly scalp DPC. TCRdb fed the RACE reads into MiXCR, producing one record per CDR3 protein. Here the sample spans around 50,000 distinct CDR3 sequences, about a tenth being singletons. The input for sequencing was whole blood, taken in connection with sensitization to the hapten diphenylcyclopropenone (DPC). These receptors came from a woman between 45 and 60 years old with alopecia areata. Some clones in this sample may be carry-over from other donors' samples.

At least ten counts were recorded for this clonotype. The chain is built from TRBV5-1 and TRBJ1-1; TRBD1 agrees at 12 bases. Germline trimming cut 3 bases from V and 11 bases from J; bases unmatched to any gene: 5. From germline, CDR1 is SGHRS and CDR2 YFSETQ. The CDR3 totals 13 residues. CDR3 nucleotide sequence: TGCGCCAGCAGCTGGGGACAGGGGGCTCCGGCTTTCTTT. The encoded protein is CASSWGQGAPAFF.

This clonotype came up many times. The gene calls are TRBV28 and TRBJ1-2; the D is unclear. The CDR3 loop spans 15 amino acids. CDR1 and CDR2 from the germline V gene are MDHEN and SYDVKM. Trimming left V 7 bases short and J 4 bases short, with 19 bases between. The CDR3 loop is CASNLPTRTRYGYTF. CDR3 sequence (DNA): TGTGCCAGCAACCTCCCTACACGGACTCGCTATGGCTACACCTTC.

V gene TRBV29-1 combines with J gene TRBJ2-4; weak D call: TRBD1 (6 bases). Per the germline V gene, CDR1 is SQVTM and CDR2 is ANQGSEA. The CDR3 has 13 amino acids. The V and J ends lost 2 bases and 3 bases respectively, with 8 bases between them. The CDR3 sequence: CSVEWGRKNIQYF. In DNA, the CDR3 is TGCAGCGTTGAATGGGGGCGCAAAAACATTCAGTACTTC. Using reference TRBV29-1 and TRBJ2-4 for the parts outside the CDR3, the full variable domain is SAVISQKPSRDICQRGTSLTIQCQVDSQVTMMFWYRQQPGQSLTLIATANQGSEATYESGFVIDKFPISRPNLTFSTLTVSNMSPEDSSIYLCSVEWGRKNIQYFGAGTRLSVL.

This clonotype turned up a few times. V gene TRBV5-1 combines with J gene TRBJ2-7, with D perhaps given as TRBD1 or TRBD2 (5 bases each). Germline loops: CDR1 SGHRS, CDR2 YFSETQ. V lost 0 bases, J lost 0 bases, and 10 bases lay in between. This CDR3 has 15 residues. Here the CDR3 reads CASSLGDLNSYEQYF. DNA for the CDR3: TGCGCCAGCAGCTTGGGGGACCTCAACTCCTACGAGCAGTACTTC.

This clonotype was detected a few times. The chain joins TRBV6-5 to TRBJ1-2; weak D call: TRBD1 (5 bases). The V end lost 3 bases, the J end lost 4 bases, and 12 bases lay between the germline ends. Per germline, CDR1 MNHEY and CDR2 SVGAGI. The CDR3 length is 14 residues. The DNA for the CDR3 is TGTGCCAGCAGTTATGCAGGGAGGGCCTATGGCTACACCTTC. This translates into CASSYAGRAYGYTF.

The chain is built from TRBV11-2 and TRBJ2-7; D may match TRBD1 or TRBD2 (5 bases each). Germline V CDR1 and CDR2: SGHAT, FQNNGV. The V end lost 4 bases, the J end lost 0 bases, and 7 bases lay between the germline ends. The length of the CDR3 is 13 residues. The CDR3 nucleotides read TGTGCCAGCAGCTCGGGACGCTCCTACGAGCAGTACTTC. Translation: CASSSGRSYEQYF. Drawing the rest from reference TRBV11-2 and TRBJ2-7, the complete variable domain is EAGVAQSPRYKIIEKRQSVAFWCNPISGHATLYWYQQILGQGPKLLIQFQNNGVVDDSQLPKDRFSAERLKGVDSTLKIQPAKLEDSAVYLCASSSGRSYEQYFGPGTRLTVT.

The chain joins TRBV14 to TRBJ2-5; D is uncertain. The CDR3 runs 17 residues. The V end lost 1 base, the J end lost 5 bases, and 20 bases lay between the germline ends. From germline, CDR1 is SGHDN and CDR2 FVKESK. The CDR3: CASSQARGISSQETQYF. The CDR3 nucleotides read TGTGCCAGCAGCCAAGCTAGAGGCATTTCGAGCCAGGAGACCCAGTACTTC.

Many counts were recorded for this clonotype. CDR3 bases: TGTGCCAGCAGCTCGGGGGGTAATGAAAAACTGTTTTTT. It translates to CASSSGGNEKLFF. This chain links TRBV28 with TRBJ1-4; D perhaps matches TRBD1 (5 bases). Trimming cost V 6 bases and J 4 bases, with 9 bases left between them. The CDR3 has 13 amino acids. Looked up from germline, CDR1 is MDHEN and CDR2 is SYDVKM.

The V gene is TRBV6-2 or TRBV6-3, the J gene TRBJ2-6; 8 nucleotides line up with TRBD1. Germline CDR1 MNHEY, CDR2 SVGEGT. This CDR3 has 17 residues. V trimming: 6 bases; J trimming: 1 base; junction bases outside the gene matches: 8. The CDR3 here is CASSAGTGRSGANVLTF. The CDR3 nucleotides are TGTGCCAGCAGCGCCGGGACAGGCCGTTCTGGGGCCAACGTCCTGACTTTC.